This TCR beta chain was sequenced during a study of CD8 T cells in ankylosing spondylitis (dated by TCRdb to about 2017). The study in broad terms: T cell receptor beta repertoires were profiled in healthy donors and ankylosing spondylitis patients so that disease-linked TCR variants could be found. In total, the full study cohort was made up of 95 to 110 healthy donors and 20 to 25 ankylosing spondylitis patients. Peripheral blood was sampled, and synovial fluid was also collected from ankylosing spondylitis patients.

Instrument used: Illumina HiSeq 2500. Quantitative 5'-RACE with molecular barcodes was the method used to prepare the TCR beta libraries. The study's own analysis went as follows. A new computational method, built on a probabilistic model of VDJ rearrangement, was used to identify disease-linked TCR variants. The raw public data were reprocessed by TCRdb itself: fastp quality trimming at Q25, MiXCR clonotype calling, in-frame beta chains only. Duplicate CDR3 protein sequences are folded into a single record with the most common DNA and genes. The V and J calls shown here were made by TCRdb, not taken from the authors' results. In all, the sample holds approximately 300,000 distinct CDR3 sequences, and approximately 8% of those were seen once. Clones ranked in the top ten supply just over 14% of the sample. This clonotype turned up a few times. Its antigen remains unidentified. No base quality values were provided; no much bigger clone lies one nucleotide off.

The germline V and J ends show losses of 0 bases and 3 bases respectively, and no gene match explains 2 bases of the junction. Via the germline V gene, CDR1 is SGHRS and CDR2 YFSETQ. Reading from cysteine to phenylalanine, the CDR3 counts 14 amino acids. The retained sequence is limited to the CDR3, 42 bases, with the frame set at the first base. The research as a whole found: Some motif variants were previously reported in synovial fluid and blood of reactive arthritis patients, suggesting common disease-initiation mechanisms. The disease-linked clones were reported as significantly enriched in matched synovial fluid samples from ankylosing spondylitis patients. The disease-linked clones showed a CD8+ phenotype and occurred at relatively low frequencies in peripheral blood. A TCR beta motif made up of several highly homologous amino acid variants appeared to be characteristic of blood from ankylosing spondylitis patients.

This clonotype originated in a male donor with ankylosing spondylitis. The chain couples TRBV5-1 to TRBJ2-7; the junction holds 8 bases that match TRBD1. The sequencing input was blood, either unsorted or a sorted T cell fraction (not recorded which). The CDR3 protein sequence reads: CASSLGTGIYEQYF. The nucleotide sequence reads TGCGCCAGCAGCTTGGGGACAGGGATCTACGAGCAGTACTTC.